The entry that follows covers one TCR beta chain sequence. These data come from a study of cytomegalovirus exposure and HLA in healthy donors. CDR3 length: 14 amino acids. Germline V gene data show CDR1 as MNHEY and CDR2 as SVGAGI. Trimming removed 0 bases from V and 5 bases from J, with 11 bases in between. Only in-frame clones appear in the TCRdb table, and some are missing; sequencing was by immunoSEQ multiplex PCR. The sample holds 200,000 to 300,000 clones, roughly 86% seen once. The chain has TRBV6-5 and TRBJ2-7; a weak D match, TRBD2 (5 bases). The specimen was PBMCs. The clonotype comes from a woman in her twenties or thirties in good health and CMV-seropositive. The DNA of the CDR3 is TGTGCCAGCAGTTACTCGAGGGCAGGCCACGAGCAGTACTTC. Its protein is CASSYSRAGHEQYF.